This T cell receptor (beta chain) was retrieved from a study of early T cells in non-severe SARS-CoV-2 infection. Study-level information: Chains from this unsorted whole-blood bulk RNA could not be paired.

Unique molecular identifiers were affixed to single, distinct cDNA molecules. A single record per CDR3 protein comes from TCRdb applying MiXCR to the 5' RACE reads. The sample records about 61,000 distinct CDR3 sequences, more than 10% being singletons. The CDR3 runs 13 residues. The ends lost 5 bases at V and 11 bases at J; junction bases unmatched: 4. CDR1 is MNHEY and CDR2 is SVGAGI in the germline V gene. This sequence joins TRBV6-5 and TRBJ1-6; 9 bases match TRBD1. The receptor comes from an adult who was a healthcare worker with PCR-confirmed SARS-CoV-2 infection or an uninfected control (not recorded which). The donor label of this sample is uncertain. The sample was whole blood, taken at baseline. This CDR3 is CASSGTGRAPLHF. DNA for the CDR3: TGTGCCAGCAGTGGGACAGGGAGGGCACCCCTCCACTTT.